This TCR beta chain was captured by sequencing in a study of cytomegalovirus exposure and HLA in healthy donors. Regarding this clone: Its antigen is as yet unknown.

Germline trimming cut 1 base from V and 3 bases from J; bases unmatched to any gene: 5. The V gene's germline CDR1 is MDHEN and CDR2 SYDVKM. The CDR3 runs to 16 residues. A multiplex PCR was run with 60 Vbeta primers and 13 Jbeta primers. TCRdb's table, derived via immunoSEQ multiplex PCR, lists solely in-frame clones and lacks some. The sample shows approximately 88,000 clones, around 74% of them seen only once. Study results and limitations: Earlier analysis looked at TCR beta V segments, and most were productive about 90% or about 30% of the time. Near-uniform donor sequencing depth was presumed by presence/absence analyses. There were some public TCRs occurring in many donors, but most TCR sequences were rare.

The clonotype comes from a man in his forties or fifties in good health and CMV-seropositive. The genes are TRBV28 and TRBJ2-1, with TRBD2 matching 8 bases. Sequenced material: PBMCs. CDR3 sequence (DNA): TGTGCCAGCAGTTTATATAGCGGGGAGCTCTACAATGAGCAGTTCTTC. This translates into CASSLYSGELYNEQFF.